The 25 T cell receptor beta chains below all came from one sample that was sequenced in a study of blood T cell repertoires in COVID-19. The table came from immunoSEQ multiplex PCR; TCRdb's copy has only in-frame clones and leaves some out. The profile covers some 290,000 clones, with roughly 90% appearing a single time and less than 3.5% taken by the ten largest. The material sequenced was peripheral blood. These receptors all come from a woman younger than 45 with COVID-19, enrolled during active disease.

The rearrangement joins TRBV2 to TRBJ2-7; 8 bases match TRBD2. Germline V CDR1 and CDR2: SNHLY, FYNNEI. Germline trimming cut 2 bases from V and 6 bases from J; bases unmatched to any gene: 9. The CDR3 length is 15 residues. The CDR3 loop reads CASSERTGSGGEQYF. In DNA form, the CDR3 reads TGTGCCAGCAGTGAAAGGACGGGAAGCGGGGGCGAGCAGTACTTC.

The gene calls are TRBV7-9 and TRBJ2-7; tentative D call: TRBD1 (5 bases). The V and J ends lost 6 bases and 3 bases respectively, with 12 bases between them. CDR3 length: 13 residues. Germline V gene sequence: CDR1 SEHNR, CDR2 FQNEAQ (reference sequence). This CDR3 reads CASSHATDYEQYF. The CDR3 DNA sequence: TGTGCCAGCAGTCACGCGACAGACTACGAGCAGTACTTC.

This sequence joins TRBV29-1 and TRBJ2-5; weak D call: TRBD2 (7 bases). This CDR3 is built from 14 residues. Per germline, CDR1 SQVTM and CDR2 ANQGSEA. The ends were cut back, 0 bases at V and 5 bases at J, with 13 bases in the middle. CDR3 sequence: CSVEDPGGRETQYF. The CDR3 bases are TGCAGCGTTGAAGATCCGGGGGGCCGGGAGACCCAGTACTTC.

This sequence joins TRBV10-3 and TRBJ1-2, with a possible D match to TRBD1 (5 bases). Trimming removed 6 bases from V and 7 bases from J, with 12 bases in between. The CDR3 has 12 amino acids. From germline, CDR1 is ENHRY and CDR2 SYGVKD. CDR3 loop: CAIRVIGAGYTF. DNA of the CDR3: TGTGCCATCAGGGTCATTGGGGCTGGCTACACCTTC.

V usage is TRBV2 and J usage is TRBJ2-7; 7 bases are shared with TRBD1. Germline loops: CDR1 SNHLY, CDR2 FYNNEI. V lost 6 bases and J lost 2; bases outside the gene matches: 7. The CDR3 contains 14 residues. The CDR3 is CASRKDRHAYEQYF. CDR3 DNA sequence: TGTGCCAGCAGGAAGGACAGGCATGCCTACGAGCAGTACTTC.

The chain couples TRBV14 to TRBJ1-2, with 9 bases identical to TRBD1. The germline CDR1 and CDR2 sequences are SGHDN and FVKESK. The CDR3 totals 13 residues. J lost 5 bases, V lost 3 bases, and 1 base had no gene match. The DNA for the CDR3 is TGTGCCAGCAGCCAGGGACAGGGATATGGCTACACCTTC. Protein sequence: CASSQGQGYGYTF. Full variable domain (missing parts from reference TRBV14 and TRBJ1-2): EAGVTQFPSHSVIEKGQTVTLRCDPISGHDNLYWYRRVMGKEIKFLLHFVKESKQDESGMPNNRFLAERTGGTYSTLKVQPAELEDSGVYFCASSQGQGYGYTFGSGTRLTVV.

The chain couples TRBV5-6 to TRBJ1-1; D is uncertain. The CDR3 loop spans 14 amino acids. In germline, CDR1 is SGHDT, CDR2 YYEEEE. The ends were cut back, 0 bases at V and 1 base at J, with 7 bases in the middle. CDR3 sequence reads: CASSLVAGNTEAFF. The CDR3 nucleotides read TGTGCCAGCAGCTTGGTCGCGGGGAACACTGAAGCTTTCTTT.

This chain links TRBV28 with TRBJ2-5; 8 bases fit TRBD2. The CDR3 sequence is 14 residues long. Germline assignment: CDR1 MDHEN and CDR2 SYDVKM. J gave up 5 bases and V 10 bases, and 12 bases lay outside the gene matches. The CDR3 nucleotides read TGTGCCACCGCGCGGGGGGTAGGTCCGGAGACCCAGTACTTC. Protein product: CATARGVGPETQYF.

The V gene is TRBV7-9, the J gene TRBJ1-2, with TRBD1 identical over 7 bases. Germline V CDR1 and CDR2: SEHNR, FQNEAQ (reference sequence). Unmatched junction bases numbered 10, after V lost 1 base and J lost 5 bases. The CDR3 has 16 amino acids. Here the CDR3 DNA reads TGTGCCAGCAGCTTAGAAGGACAGGAGGGGGAATATGGCTACACCTTC. Its translation is CASSLEGQEGEYGYTF.

J is TRBJ2-5 and V is TRBV5-1; D perhaps matches TRBD1 (6 bases). Germline CDR1 is SGHRS and CDR2 is YFSETQ. The CDR3 spans 14 residues. V was cut by 1 base and J by 0 bases, with 7 bases left in between. CDR3 coding DNA: TGCGCCAGCAGCTTGACAGGGTACCAAGAGACCCAGTACTTC. It specifies CASSLTGYQETQYF.

This rearrangement joins TRBV5-4 to TRBJ1-1, with 7 bases aligning to TRBD1. The CDR3 contains 15 residues. In germline, CDR1 is SGHNT, CDR2 YYREEE (reference sequence). V trimming: 5 bases; J trimming: 1 base; junction bases outside the gene matches: 8. The CDR3 sequence: CASRKGTAPNTEAFF. The CDR3 DNA reads TGTGCCAGCAGAAAAGGGACAGCACCGAACACTGAAGCTTTCTTT.

The chain carries TRBV15 and TRBJ1-4; TRBD1 agrees at 7 bases. The CDR3 runs to 13 residues. Germline CDR1 LNHNV, CDR2 YYDKDF (reference sequence). Trimming cost V 7 bases and J 5 bases; bases outside gene matches: 4. The CDR3 is CATIGGLNEKLFF. As DNA, the CDR3 is TGTGCCACCATAGGGGGCTTGAATGAAAAACTGTTTTTT.

This clone was detected once. The chain is built from TRBV19 and TRBJ2-4; the match to TRBD1 covers 9 bases. V lost 7 bases, J lost 3 bases, and 19 bases stayed unmatched. The CDR3 has 19 residues. Germline values: CDR1 LNHDA, CDR2 SQIVND (reference sequence). The CDR3 is CASNNLPGQGRFGKNIQYF. The CDR3 DNA sequence: TGTGCCAGTAATAACCTCCCGGGACAGGGAAGGTTCGGCAAAAACATTCAGTACTTC.

This sequence joins TRBV6-6 and TRBJ1-2; D may be TRBD1 (6 bases). The CDR3 runs to 13 residues. CDR1 and CDR2 from the germline V gene are MNHNY and SVGAGI (reference sequence). The V end was cut by 6 bases, the J end by 1 base, with 9 bases between. The CDR3 sequence: CASRDSLNYGYTF. Written as DNA, the CDR3 is TGTGCCAGCAGGGACAGTCTTAACTATGGCTACACCTTC.

CDR3 sequence: CASSETGAGLYEQYF. The DNA for the CDR3 is TGTGCCAGCAGCGAAACAGGGGCCGGCCTTTACGAGCAGTACTTC. V and J are TRBV25-1 and TRBJ2-7, with TRBD1 matching 7 bases. CDR3 length equals 15 residues. Unmatched junction bases numbered 12, after V lost 6 bases and J lost 4 bases. Germline CDR1 reads MGHDK; CDR2 reads SYGVNS.

This clone was seen only a few times. The V and J genes are TRBV6-1 and TRBJ1-1, with TRBD1 identical over 7 bases. The CDR3 loop spans 16 amino acids. The V and J ends lost 0 bases and 6 bases, in that order; junction bases with no gene match: 10. Germline CDR1 reads MNHNS; CDR2 reads SASEGT. CDR3: CASSEALQGSFAEAFF. DNA for the CDR3: TGTGCCAGCAGTGAAGCTCTACAGGGGTCGTTCGCTGAAGCTTTCTTT.

This chain connects TRBV5-1 to TRBJ1-2; TRBD1 matches at 10 bases. Looked up from germline, CDR1 is SGHRS and CDR2 is YFSETQ. The CDR3 is 16 amino acids. The trim removed 3 bases at V and 7 bases at J, leaving 12 bases unmatched. This CDR3 reads CASSWWGTGEDGGYTF. The CDR3 nucleotides read TGCGCCAGCAGCTGGTGGGGGACAGGGGAGGATGGTGGCTACACCTTC.

This rearrangement joins TRBV19 to TRBJ1-5, with TRBD1 matching 10 bases. The CDR3 sequence is 15 residues long. The V segment lost 8 bases and the J segment 0 bases; nucleotides outside the gene matches: 4. The germline V gene encodes CDR1 LNHDA and CDR2 SQIVND (reference sequence). In DNA form, the CDR3 reads TGTGCCAGTGGACAGGGGGTTCATAGCAATCAGCCCCAGCATTTT. Its protein is CASGQGVHSNQPQHF.

This sequence joins TRBV30 and TRBJ2-3, with 9 bases aligning to TRBD2. This CDR3 contains 13 residues. V lost 4 bases to trimming and J lost 6 bases; unmatched junction nucleotides: 5. Germline loops: CDR1 GTSNPN, CDR2 SVGIG (reference sequence). The CDR3 reads CAWTGGRADTQYF. CDR3 DNA: TGTGCCTGGACTGGCGGGAGGGCCGATACGCAGTATTTT.

The J gene is TRBJ2-5, the V gene TRBV2; 8 bases align to TRBD1. This CDR3 contains 14 residues. Per germline, CDR1 SNHLY and CDR2 FYNNEI. V shed 6 bases, J shed 4 bases, and the junction held 7 bases outside the gene matches. For the CDR3, the DNA is TGTGCCAGCAGGGTCAGGGGGCGCGGAGAGACCCAGTACTTC. This gives the protein CASRVRGRGETQYF.

V usage is TRBV7-9 and J usage is TRBJ2-7, with TRBD1 matching 7 bases. Germline V CDR1 and CDR2: SEHNR, FQNEAQ (reference sequence). The J segment lost 6 bases and the V segment lost 6 bases, leaving 8 bases of the junction unmatched. The length of the CDR3 is 13 residues. The DNA of the CDR3 is TGTGCCAGCAGTCCTCGACAGGGTTCCGAGCAGTACTTC. It encodes CASSPRQGSEQYF.

J is TRBJ2-7 and V is TRBV5-1, with a tentative D call TRBD1 (5 bases). Germline V gene sequence: CDR1 SGHRS, CDR2 YFSETQ. V was trimmed by 2 bases and J by 0 bases, leaving 12 bases between them. This CDR3 has 15 amino acids. CDR3 amino acids: CASSFGAPSSYEQYF. DNA of the CDR3: TGCGCCAGCAGCTTTGGGGCCCCCAGCTCCTACGAGCAGTACTTC.

This sequence joins TRBV5-4 and TRBJ2-3; 7 bases map to TRBD2. The V gene's germline CDR1 is SGHNT and CDR2 YYREEE (reference sequence). The CDR3 has 15 amino acids. Losses at the gene ends were 4 bases for V and 5 bases for J; bases not matched to a gene: 10. In DNA, the CDR3 is TGTGCCAGCAGCCTCGGTGGCAGCGGGAAAGATACGCAGTATTTT. Translating gives CASSLGGSGKDTQYF.

The V gene is TRBV3-1 (or the pseudogene TRBV3-2), the J gene TRBJ1-5; TRBD1 is a possible D gene (5 bases). Germline V CDR1 and CDR2: LGHDT, YNNKEL (reference sequence). The CDR3 sequence is 14 residues long. Trimming removed 1 base from V and 6 bases from J, with 10 bases in between. CDR3 protein: CASSQAGRGQPQHF. DNA of the CDR3: TGTGCCAGCAGCCAAGCGGGGCGGGGTCAGCCCCAGCATTTT.

The rearrangement uses TRBV10-3 and TRBJ1-2; 9 bases match TRBD1. Per germline, CDR1 ENHRY and CDR2 SYGVKD. The CDR3 has 15 amino acids. The junction had 7 bases not matched to a gene; V was cut back by 3 bases and J by 5 bases. CDR3 protein: CAISEEAGTGYGYTF. The CDR3 nucleotides read TGTGCCATCAGTGAAGAAGCAGGGACAGGGTATGGCTACACCTTC.